One sample yielded the 6 T cell receptor beta chains listed below, sequenced in a study of beta chain features in type 1 diabetes. Whole-study findings and limits: All four CD4+ subsets of Type 1 diabetes patients contained TCRB CDR3s that were moderately but significantly shorter.

These receptors' antigens are unknown. The study reverse transcribed the entire isolated RNA, so it sequenced expressed TCRB transcripts. TCRdb's copy holds only in-frame clones and misses some; the assay was immunoSEQ multiplex PCR. The sample records roughly 350,000 clones, over 9% being singletons. Material for sequencing was central memory CD4+ T cells from blood. The receptors come from a man aged 25 to 45 with type 1 diabetes.

The table lists this clone with a few counts. The rearrangement links TRBV4-3 to TRBJ2-4; weak D call: TRBD1 (6 bases). The germline CDR1 and CDR2 sequences are LGHNA and YSLEER. This CDR3 spans 15 amino acids. V lost 0 bases and J 6 bases, leaving 12 bases between the germline ends. CDR3 sequence: CASSQDQGLGNIQYF. DNA for the CDR3: TGCGCCAGCAGCCAAGATCAGGGGCTAGGAAACATTCAGTACTTC.

The chain employs TRBV7-2 and TRBJ2-1, with TRBD1 matching 7 bases. The CDR3 is 15 residues long. The trim removed 1 base at V and 2 bases at J, leaving 2 bases unmatched. CDR1 and CDR2 from the germline V gene are SGHTA and FQGNSA. In nucleotides, the CDR3 is TGTGCCAGCAGCTTAGGGCAGGGGGCCTACAATGAGCAGTTCTTC. Translation gives CASSLGQGAYNEQFF.

This clone came up a few times. The chain carries TRBV7-2 and TRBJ2-1, with D unresolved. The CDR3 has 12 amino acids. Germline CDR1 reads SGHTA; CDR2 reads FQGNSA. V shed 4 bases and J shed 9 bases, with 10 bases lying between them. CDR3 protein: CASSSVVSEQFF. The CDR3 region has the DNA TGTGCCAGCAGCTCAGTCGTGAGTGAGCAGTTCTTC.

The gene calls are TRBV5-1 and TRBJ1-3; D may be TRBD1 (5 bases). Germline V gene data show CDR1 as SGHRS and CDR2 as YFSETQ. V was pared by 0 bases and J by 2 bases, with 9 bases between. CDR3 length: 15 residues. CDR3 loop: CASSLGAGTGNTIYF. The CDR3 region has the DNA TGCGCCAGCAGCTTGGGGGCAGGGACTGGAAACACCATATATTTT.

This clone was counted a few times. This sequence joins TRBV28 and TRBJ1-2; D not certain. Germline assignment: CDR1 MDHEN and CDR2 SYDVKM. The CDR3 loop spans 13 amino acids. Trimming pared 6 bases from V and 1 base from J, leaving 9 bases between. CDR3 sequence reads: CASRYQVNYGYTF. The CDR3 nucleotides read TGTGCCAGCAGATATCAGGTTAACTATGGCTACACCTTC.

This clone has only a few counts. This same CDR3 is encoded by further DNA sequences in the sample. The chain joins TRBV7-9 to TRBJ1-1; possibly TRBD1 for D (5 bases). This CDR3 has 11 amino acids. The ends were cut back, 1 base at V and 10 bases at J, with 7 bases in the middle. From germline, CDR1 is SEHNR and CDR2 FQNEAQ (reference sequence). The CDR3 reads CASSLGGGAFF. In DNA form, the CDR3 reads TGTGCCAGCAGCTTAGGGGGCGGAGCTTTCTTT.